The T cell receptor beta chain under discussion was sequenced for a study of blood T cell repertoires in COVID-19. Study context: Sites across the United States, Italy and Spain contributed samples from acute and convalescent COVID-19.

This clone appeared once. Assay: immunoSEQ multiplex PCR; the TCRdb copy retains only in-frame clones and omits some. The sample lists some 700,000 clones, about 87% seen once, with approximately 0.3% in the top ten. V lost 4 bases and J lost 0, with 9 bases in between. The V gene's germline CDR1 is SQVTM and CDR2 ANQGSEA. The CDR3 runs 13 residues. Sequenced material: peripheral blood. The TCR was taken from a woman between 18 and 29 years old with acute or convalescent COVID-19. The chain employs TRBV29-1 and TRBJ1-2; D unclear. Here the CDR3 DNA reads TGCAGCGTTGCCCATCCAGCTAACTATGGCTACACCTTC. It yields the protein CSVAHPANYGYTF.